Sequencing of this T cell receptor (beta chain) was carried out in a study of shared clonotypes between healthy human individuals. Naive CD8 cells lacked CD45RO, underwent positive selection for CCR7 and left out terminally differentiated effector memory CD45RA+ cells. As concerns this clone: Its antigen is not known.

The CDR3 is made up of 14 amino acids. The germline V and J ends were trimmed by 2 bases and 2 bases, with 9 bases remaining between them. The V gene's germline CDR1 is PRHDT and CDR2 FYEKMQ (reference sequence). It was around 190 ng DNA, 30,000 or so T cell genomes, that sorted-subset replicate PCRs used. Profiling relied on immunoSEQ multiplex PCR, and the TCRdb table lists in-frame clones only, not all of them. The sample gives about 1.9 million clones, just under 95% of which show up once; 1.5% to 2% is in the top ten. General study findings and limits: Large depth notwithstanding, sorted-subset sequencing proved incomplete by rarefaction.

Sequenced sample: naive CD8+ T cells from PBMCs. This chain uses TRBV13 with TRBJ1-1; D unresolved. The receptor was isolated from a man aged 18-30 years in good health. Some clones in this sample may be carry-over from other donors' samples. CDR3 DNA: TGTGCCAGCAGCTTACAAGGGTTCAACACTGAAGCTTTCTTT. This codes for CASSLQGFNTEAFF.